This TCR beta chain was identified during a study of blood T cell repertoires in COVID-19. In the study overall: COVID-19 samples, acute and convalescent, were from the United States, Italy and Spain. From T cells, B-cell-depleted T cells, or PBMCs came the material, which was cDNA or gDNA.

Source study methods: Amplification of reference gene primers was used by the study to estimate nucleated cell counts. TCRdb's copy holds only in-frame clones and misses some; the assay was immunoSEQ multiplex PCR. The DNA gave D and trimming, while V, J and clone size come from that table. The data show some 220,000 clones, with roughly 81% seen just once and 2.9% held by the top ten. V gave up 3 bases and J gave up 4 bases; unmatched junction bases: 5. There are 14 residues in the CDR3. The germline V gene has CDR1 SGHVS and CDR2 FQNEAQ. The TCR comes from a middle-aged man who had recovered from COVID-19. This chain uses TRBV7-8 with TRBJ2-5, with 7 bases fitting TRBD1. The sequencing sample was made of peripheral blood. The CDR3 DNA reads as TGTGCCAGCAGCTTCTCTAGGGGGCGAGAGACCCAGTACTTC. Translation: CASSFSRGRETQYF. The full variable domain, rest sourced from reference TRBV7-8 and TRBJ2-5, is GAGVSQSPRYKVAKRGQDVALRCDPISGHVSLFWYQQALGQGPEFLTYFQNEAQLDKSGLPSDRFFAERPEGSVSTLKIQRTQQEDSAVYLCASSFSRGRETQYFGPGTRLLVL.